These 13 T cell receptor beta chains were sequenced from one sample in a study of shared clonotypes between healthy human individuals. Libraries were prepared by immunoSEQ multiplex PCR; TCRdb keeps only in-frame clonotypes and omits some of them. This table holds about 750,000 clones, around 93% found once. It was CD45RO-negative cells, positively selected for CCR7, that made up naive CD8 cells, with terminally differentiated effector memory CD45RA+ cells excluded. Sequencing used naive CD8+ T cells sorted from blood. These receptors originate from a man under 40 in good health.

This chain joins TRBV29-1 and TRBJ2-7, with no clear D. Trimming took off 7 bases at V and 3 bases at J, with 16 bases between the two ends. This CDR3 comprises 13 residues. Germline CDR1 and CDR2: SQVTM and ANQGSEA. Here the CDR3 DNA reads TGCAGCGCCCAAGTGGGTACCAACTACGAGCAGTACTTC. Translation gives CSAQVGTNYEQYF.

The chain couples TRBV6-5 to TRBJ1-1; weak D call: TRBD1 (6 bases). CDR3 size: 13 residues. Germline CDR1 and CDR2: MNHEY and SVGAGI. Trimming removed 6 bases at V and 4 bases at J, with 12 bases between. CDR3 bases: TGTGCCAGCAGCATAACAGGGATCACTGAAGCTTTCTTT. Its translation is CASSITGITEAFF.

This clone was found a few times. CDR3 nucleotide sequence: TGTGCCAGCAGTTCCCGACTAGCGAGGGAGACCCAGTACTTC. Amino acid sequence: CASSSRLARETQYF. This chain links TRBV27 with TRBJ2-5, with TRBD2 matching 8 bases. The trim removed 4 bases at V and 5 bases at J, leaving 6 bases unmatched. There are 14 residues in the CDR3. Germline V CDR1 and CDR2: MNHEY, SMNVEV (reference sequence).

The chain links TRBV13 to TRBJ2-7; TRBD2 matches at 11 bases. The CDR3 has 15 amino acids. J was trimmed by 1 base and V by 5 bases; bases with no gene match: 4. The V gene's germline CDR1 is PRHDT and CDR2 FYEKMQ (reference sequence). In nucleotides, the CDR3 is TGTGCCAGCAGCCACCTAGCGGGAGGATCCTACGAGCAGTACTTC. As protein: CASSHLAGGSYEQYF.

The chain carries TRBV2 and TRBJ2-1, with D uncertain. V lost 3 bases to trimming and J lost 0 bases, with 9 bases between them. There are 15 residues in the CDR3. Germline loops: CDR1 SNHLY, CDR2 FYNNEI. The CDR3 nucleotides read TGTGCCAGCAGTGACGGCCAGTTCTCCTACAATGAGCAGTTCTTC. Its protein product is CASSDGQFSYNEQFF.

Points on this clone: Other DNA sequences within the sample encode an identical CDR3. The chain links TRBV28 to TRBJ2-7; a weak D match, TRBD2 (5 bases). The germline V gene has CDR1 MDHEN and CDR2 SYDVKM. The CDR3 consists of 13 residues. V was clipped by 5 bases and J by 4 bases, with 12 bases between them. The CDR3 DNA sequence: TGTGCCAGCAGTCGAGACCCGGGGTACGAGCAGTACTTC. Amino acids: CASSRDPGYEQYF.

CDR3 sequence reads: CSVKRIREGIGDEQYF. CDR3 sequence (DNA): TGCAGCGTTAAAAGGATAAGGGAGGGCATTGGCGACGAGCAGTACTTC. The chain links TRBV29-1 to TRBJ2-7; 7 nucleotides line up with TRBD2. The CDR3 loop spans 16 amino acids. The germline gives CDR1 SQVTM, CDR2 ANQGSEA. The V and J ends lost 5 bases and 5 bases, in that order; junction bases with no gene match: 18.

The genes are TRBV28 and TRBJ2-1; no clear D gene. The CDR3 covers 12 residues. Between the trimmed V and J ends, which lost 1 base and 9 bases, there was a span of 7 bases. CDR1 is MDHEN and CDR2 is SYDVKM in the germline V gene. CDR3 residues: CASSLYAGEQFF. For the CDR3, the DNA is TGTGCCAGCAGTTTATATGCCGGTGAGCAGTTCTTC.

This chain links TRBV9 with TRBJ2-5; 9 positions match TRBD1. This CDR3 spans 16 amino acids. Per germline, CDR1 SGDLS and CDR2 YYNGEE. V was pared by 3 bases and J by 5 bases, with 11 bases of the junction left unmatched. CDR3 sequence: CASSARPDRGVETQYF. In DNA, the CDR3 is TGTGCCAGCAGCGCCCGCCCGGACAGGGGTGTGGAGACCCAGTACTTC.

V gene TRBV4-2 combines with J gene TRBJ1-1; D is ambiguous. CDR3 length: 13 residues. From germline, CDR1 is LGHNA and CDR2 YNFKEQ. V was cut by 2 bases and J by 1 base, with 5 bases left in between. The DNA for the CDR3 is TGTGCCAGCAGCCAAACCTGGAACACTGAAGCTTTCTTT. Translation: CASSQTWNTEAFF.

V usage is TRBV10-3 and J usage is TRBJ2-1; tentative D call: TRBD2 (6 bases). The CDR3 loop spans 17 amino acids. Germline CDR1 and CDR2: ENHRY and SYGVKD. Trimming pared 2 bases from V and 2 bases from J, leaving 16 bases between. This chain's CDR3 is CAISEGVAEVPYNEQFF. DNA of the CDR3: TGTGCCATCAGTGAGGGGGTAGCGGAGGTCCCCTACAATGAGCAGTTCTTC.

This chain uses TRBV10-1 with TRBJ2-6; D possibly corresponds to TRBD1 (5 bases). Germline assignment: CDR1 WNHNN and CDR2 SYGVQD (reference sequence). V was cut by 2 bases and J by 2 bases, with 13 bases left in between. The CDR3 has 17 amino acids. The CDR3 region has the DNA TGCGCCAGCAGTGAGGGCAGGGATATGGCTGGGGCCAACGTCCTGACTTTC. This codes for CASSEGRDMAGANVLTF.

This rearrangement joins TRBV5-4 to TRBJ2-2, with D unclear. Germline V gene sequence: CDR1 SGHNT, CDR2 YYREEE (reference sequence). V was clipped by 4 bases and J by 5 bases, with 6 bases between them. The CDR3 consists of 12 residues. The CDR3 is CASSGLTGELFF. The DNA of the CDR3 is TGTGCCAGCAGCGGGTTGACCGGGGAGCTGTTTTTT.